This TCR beta chain came from a study of neurological immune-mediated disorders. Germline CDR1 SNHLY, CDR2 FYNNEI. Trimming removed 7 bases at V and 2 bases at J, with 20 bases between. CDR3 length: 16 amino acids. From the 5' RACE reads, TCRdb called clonotypes with MiXCR, one entry per CDR3 protein. Altogether 45,000 to 65,000 distinct CDR3 sequences are present, about 3.7% being singletons, with the ten largest covering 5.5% to 6.5%. V and J are TRBV2 and TRBJ1-1; no clear D. The sequenced sample consisted of PBMCs. The sequence was collected from a man aged 35 to 55 with multiple sclerosis. DNA of the CDR3: TGTGCCAGCATCATCGCCGGTTTCGCGGCCAACACTGAAGCTTTCTTT. Its translation is CASIIAGFAANTEAFF.